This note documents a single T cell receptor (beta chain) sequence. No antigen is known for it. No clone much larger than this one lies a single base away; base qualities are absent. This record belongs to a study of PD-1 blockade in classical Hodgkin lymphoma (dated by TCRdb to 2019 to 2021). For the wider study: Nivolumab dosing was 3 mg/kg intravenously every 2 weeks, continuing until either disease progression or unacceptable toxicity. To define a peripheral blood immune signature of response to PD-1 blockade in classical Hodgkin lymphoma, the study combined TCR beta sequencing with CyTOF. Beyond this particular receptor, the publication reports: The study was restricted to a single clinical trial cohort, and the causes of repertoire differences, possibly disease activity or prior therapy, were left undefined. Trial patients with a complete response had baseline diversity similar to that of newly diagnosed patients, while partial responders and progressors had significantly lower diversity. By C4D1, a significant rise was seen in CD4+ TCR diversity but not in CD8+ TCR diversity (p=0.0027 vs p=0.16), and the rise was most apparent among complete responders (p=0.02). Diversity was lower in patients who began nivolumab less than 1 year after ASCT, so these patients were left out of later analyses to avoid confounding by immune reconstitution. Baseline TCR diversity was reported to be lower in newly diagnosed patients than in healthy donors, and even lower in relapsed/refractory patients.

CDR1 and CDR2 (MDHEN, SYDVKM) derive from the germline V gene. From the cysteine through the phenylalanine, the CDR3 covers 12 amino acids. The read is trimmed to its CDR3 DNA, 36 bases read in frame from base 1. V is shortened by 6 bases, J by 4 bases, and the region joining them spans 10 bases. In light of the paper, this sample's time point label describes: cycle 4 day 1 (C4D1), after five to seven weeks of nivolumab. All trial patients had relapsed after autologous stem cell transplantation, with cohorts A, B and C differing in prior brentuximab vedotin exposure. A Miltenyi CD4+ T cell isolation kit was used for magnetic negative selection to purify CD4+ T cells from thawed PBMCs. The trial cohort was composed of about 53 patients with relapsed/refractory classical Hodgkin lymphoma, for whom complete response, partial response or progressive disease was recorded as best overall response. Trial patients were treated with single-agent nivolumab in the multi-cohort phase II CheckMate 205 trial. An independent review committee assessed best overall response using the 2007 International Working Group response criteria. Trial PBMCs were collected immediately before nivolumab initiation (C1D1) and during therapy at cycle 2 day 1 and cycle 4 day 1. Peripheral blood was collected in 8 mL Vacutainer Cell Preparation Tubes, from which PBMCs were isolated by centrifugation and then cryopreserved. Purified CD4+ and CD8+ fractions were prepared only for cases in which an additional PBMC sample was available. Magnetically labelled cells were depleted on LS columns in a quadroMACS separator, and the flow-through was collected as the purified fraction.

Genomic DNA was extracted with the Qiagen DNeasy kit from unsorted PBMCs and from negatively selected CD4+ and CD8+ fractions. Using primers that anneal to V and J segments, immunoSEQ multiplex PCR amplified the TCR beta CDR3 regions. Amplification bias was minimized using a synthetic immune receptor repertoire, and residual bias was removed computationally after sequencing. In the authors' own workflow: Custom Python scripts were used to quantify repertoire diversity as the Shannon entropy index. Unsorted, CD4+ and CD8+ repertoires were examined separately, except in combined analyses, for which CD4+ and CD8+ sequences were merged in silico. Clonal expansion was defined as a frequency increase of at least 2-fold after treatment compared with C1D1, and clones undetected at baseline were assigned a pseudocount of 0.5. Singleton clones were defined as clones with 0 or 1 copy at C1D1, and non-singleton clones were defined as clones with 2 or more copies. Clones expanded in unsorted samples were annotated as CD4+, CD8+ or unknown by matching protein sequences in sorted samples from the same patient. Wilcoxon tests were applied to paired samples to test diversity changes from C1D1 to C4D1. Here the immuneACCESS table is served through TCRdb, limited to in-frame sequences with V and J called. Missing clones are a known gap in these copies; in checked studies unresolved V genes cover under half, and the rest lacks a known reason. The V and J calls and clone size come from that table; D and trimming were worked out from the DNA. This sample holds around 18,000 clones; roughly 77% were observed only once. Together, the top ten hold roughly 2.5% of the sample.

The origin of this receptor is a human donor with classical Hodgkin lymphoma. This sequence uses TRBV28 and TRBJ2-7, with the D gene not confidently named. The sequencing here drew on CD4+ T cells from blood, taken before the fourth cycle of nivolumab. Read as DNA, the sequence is TGTGCCAGCAGACCTTCGGGTTACGAGCAGTACTTC. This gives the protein CASRPSGYEQYF.